Shown below are 27 T cell receptor beta chains from a single sample sequenced in a study of neurological immune-mediated disorders. TCRdb called the 5' RACE reads again in MiXCR, with one record for every CDR3 protein. The sample includes roughly 62,000 distinct CDR3 sequences, around 4.8% of them seen just once. Source material: PBMCs. These receptors all come from a woman aged 45-65 years with multiple sclerosis.

This clonotype was seen at least ten times. This chain uses TRBV5-1 with TRBJ1-2; 7 nucleotides line up with TRBD1. After removal of 5 bases from V and 4 bases from J, the junction contained 8 bases not matched to a gene. The CDR3 is 14 residues long. Germline V gene lookup returns CDR1 SGHRS and CDR2 YFSETQ. The chain's CDR3 is CASRPDRAGYGYTF. CDR3 in DNA: TGCGCCAGCAGACCTGACAGGGCAGGCTATGGCTACACCTTC.

This clonotype was picked up many times. This rearrangement joins TRBV11-2 to TRBJ1-3; D gene unclear. The germline V and J ends were trimmed by 6 bases and 11 bases, with 11 bases remaining between them. Germline CDR1 and CDR2: SGHAT and FQNNGV. This CDR3 contains 11 residues. The CDR3 reads CASRSGPPIYF. Written as DNA, the CDR3 is TGTGCCAGCAGATCCGGGCCCCCCATATATTTT.

This clonotype was counted ten times or more. This chain connects TRBV3-1 to TRBJ2-2; no definite D call. Germline V gene data show CDR1 as LGHDT and CDR2 as YNNKEL (reference sequence). Trimming shortened V by 5 bases and J by 8 bases, and 12 bases separated the two germline ends. There are 13 residues in the CDR3. The CDR3 DNA reads as TGTGCCAGCAGCGTATGGGAACAAGGGGAGCTGTTTTTT. This sequence encodes CASSVWEQGELFF.

To note about this clonotype: Germline is not matched at one junction end, which may reflect a read error. J is TRBJ2-6 and V is TRBV6-2 or TRBV6-3; the match to TRBD1 covers 7 bases. Germline assignment: CDR1 MNHEY and CDR2 SVGEGT. This CDR3 spans 15 amino acids. The CDR3 DNA is TGTGCCAGCAGCCCCACAGGGGAAGGGGCCAAAGTCCTGACTTTC. Residues: CASSPTGEGAKVLTF.

This clonotype was seen a single time. Being one base from a much bigger clone, this may be a read error. The chain carries TRBV20-1 and TRBJ1-2; D is ambiguous. The CDR3 contains 13 residues. V gave up 1 base and J gave up 0 bases, with 6 bases separating them. Germline V gene sequence: CDR1 DFQATT, CDR2 SNEGSKA (reference sequence). The CDR3 DNA follows: TGCAGTGCTAGAGCGGAACCTAACTATGGCTACACCTTC. This codes for CSARAEPNYGYTF.

At least ten counts were recorded for this clonotype. The V and J genes are TRBV28 and TRBJ1-1, with D unclear. Germline V lookup: CDR1 MDHEN, CDR2 SYDVKM. The CDR3 is made up of 11 amino acids. Between the trimmed V and J ends, which lost 6 bases and 11 bases, there was a span of 13 bases. Written as DNA, the CDR3 is TGTGCCAGCAGGGACCTCTCGGGGGCTTTCTTT. It is translated as CASRDLSGAFF.

This clonotype was seen repeatedly, ten times or more. The chain employs TRBV5-6 and TRBJ1-4; 10 bases are shared with TRBD1. Germline V gives CDR1 SGHDT, CDR2 YYEEEE. The CDR3 is 15 amino acids. Trimming cost V 4 bases and J 5 bases; bases outside gene matches: 5. CDR3: CASSPLGQGNEKLFF. The DNA for the CDR3 is TGTGCCAGCAGCCCCTTGGGACAGGGGAATGAAAAACTGTTTTTT.

This clonotype was picked up many times. CDR3 DNA sequence: TGCAGTGCTAGACCCGTGGACGGGTCCACAGATACGCAGTATTTT. It yields the protein CSARPVDGSTDTQYF. The rearrangement links TRBV20-1 to TRBJ2-3, with D unresolved. The CDR3 loop spans 15 amino acids. Germline V gene sequence: CDR1 DFQATT, CDR2 SNEGSKA (reference sequence). The V gene lost 2 bases and the J gene lost 2 bases, with 14 bases spanning the gap.

The sample holds many counts of this clonotype. The CDR3: CASSLGTSGGYEQFF. In DNA form, the CDR3 reads TGCGCCAGCAGCTTGGGGACTAGCGGGGGATATGAGCAGTTCTTC. The gene calls are TRBV5-1 and TRBJ2-1; TRBD2 matches 13 bases. CDR3 length: 15 residues. Per germline, CDR1 SGHRS and CDR2 YFSETQ. V was clipped by 0 bases and J by 8 bases; unmatched bases: 2.

Many counts were recorded for this clonotype. The V call is TRBV7-3, the J call TRBJ2-1; D not resolved. The V gene lost 5 bases and the J gene lost 4 bases, with 9 bases spanning the gap. CDR1 is SGHTA and CDR2 is FQGTGA in the germline V gene. CDR3 length: 13 amino acids. The CDR3 region has the DNA TGTGCCAGCAGCAAATCCAGATACAATGAGCAGTTCTTC. It encodes CASSKSRYNEQFF.

This clonotype has at least ten counts. This chain's CDR3 is CSASVGQGYNSPLHF. The CDR3 nucleotides read TGCAGTGCTAGTGTGGGGCAGGGATATAATTCACCCCTCCACTTT. This chain uses TRBV20-1 with TRBJ1-6, with D maybe TRBD1 (5 bases). The CDR3 is made up of 15 amino acids. Germline CDR1 is DFQATT and CDR2 is SNEGSKA (reference sequence). The V end was cut by 3 bases, the J end by 4 bases, with 13 bases between.

Many counts were recorded for this clonotype. This chain joins TRBV7-2 and TRBJ2-5; TRBD1 might be the D (5 bases). The germline V gene encodes CDR1 SGHTA and CDR2 FQGNSA. This CDR3 comprises 14 residues. Trimming shortened V by 3 bases and J by 5 bases, and 13 bases separated the two germline ends. The CDR3 bases are TGTGCCAGCAGCTTCTCTGGGGCAGGGGAGACCCAGTACTTC. It codes for CASSFSGAGETQYF.

This clonotype was counted many times. The chain couples TRBV5-1 to TRBJ2-3; TRBD2 agrees at 7 bases. The CDR3 contains 15 residues. With 0 bases clipped from V and 2 bases from J, the junction kept 3 bases outside the gene matches. CDR1 SGHRS and CDR2 YFSETQ come from the germline V gene. For the CDR3, the DNA is TGCGCCAGCAGCTTGGGGCTAGCGGTCACAGATACGCAGTATTTT. This encodes CASSLGLAVTDTQYF.

This clonotype has ten or more counts. The rearrangement uses TRBV25-1 and TRBJ2-2; D gene unclear. Trimming took off 7 bases at V and 0 bases at J, with 12 bases between the two ends. The CDR3 is 15 residues long. Germline CDR1 and CDR2: MGHDK and SYGVNS. The chain's CDR3 is CASIPAETNTGELFF. The DNA of the CDR3 is TGTGCCAGCATCCCGGCGGAGACGAACACCGGGGAGCTGTTTTTT. Using reference TRBV25-1 and TRBJ2-2 for the parts outside the CDR3, the full variable domain is EADIYQTPRYLVIGTGKKITLECSQTMGHDKMYWYQQDPGMELHLIHYSYGVNSTEKGDLSSESTVSRIRTEHFPLTLESARPSHTSQYLCASIPAETNTGELFFGEGSRLTVL.

This clonotype was picked up many times. The CDR3 protein is CASSLGGSLGEQYV. The CDR3, as DNA: TGTGCCAGCAGCCTAGGTGGGTCGTTGGGCGAGCAGTACGTC. The rearrangement links TRBV7-9 to TRBJ2-7; no definite D call. The germline V and J ends were trimmed by 5 bases and 6 bases, with 17 bases remaining between them. Per the germline V gene, CDR1 is SEHNR and CDR2 is FQNEAQ (reference sequence). This CDR3 has 14 amino acids.

V gene TRBV25-1 combines with J gene TRBJ2-1; TRBD1 matches 7 bases. This CDR3 comprises 15 residues. Losses at the gene ends were 3 bases for V and 6 bases for J; bases not matched to a gene: 8. Looked up from germline, CDR1 is MGHDK and CDR2 is SYGVNS. As DNA, the CDR3 is TGTGCCAGCAGTGATAAGACAGGGCGAGGCAATGAGCAGTTCTTC. Protein product: CASSDKTGRGNEQFF.

The rearrangement links TRBV5-1 to TRBJ1-1; D may be TRBD1 (5 bases). CDR3 length: 13 residues. Germline CDR1 and CDR2: SGHRS and YFSETQ. Trimming left V 4 bases short and J 7 bases short, with 14 bases between. The CDR3 DNA is TGCGCCAGCAGCCCGGGACGGACAAGTGAAGCTTTCTTT. Translation: CASSPGRTSEAFF.

The sample holds many counts of this clonotype. The rearrangement links TRBV15 to TRBJ2-7, with a tentative D call TRBD1 (5 bases). V lost 6 bases and J 6 bases, leaving 18 bases between the germline ends. CDR3 length: 14 residues. From germline, CDR1 is LNHNV and CDR2 YYDKDF (reference sequence). CDR3 protein: CATRAGLGRGEQYV. DNA for the CDR3: TGTGCCACCAGAGCTGGATTGGGTAGGGGCGAGCAGTACGTC.

There are many counts of this clonotype. In DNA form, the CDR3 reads TGTGCCAGCAGTTTTGGGGGGCATACGCAGTATTTT. It is translated as CASSFGGHTQYF. The gene calls are TRBV27 and TRBJ2-3; D might be TRBD1 or TRBD2, each matching 6 bases. The CDR3 is made up of 12 amino acids. V lost 3 bases and J lost 7, with 8 bases in between. Germline V lookup: CDR1 MNHEY, CDR2 SMNVEV (reference sequence).

The sample holds many counts of this clonotype. This chain uses TRBV29-1 with TRBJ1-2; D may be TRBD1 (6 bases). V was shortened by 1 base and J by 8 bases, with 11 bases between the two germline ends. This CDR3 has 12 amino acids. Germline assignment: CDR1 SQVTM and CDR2 ANQGSEA. The CDR3 DNA reads TGCAGCGTTGAAGGGGGGGCCGGCGGCTACACCTTC. Amino acid sequence: CSVEGGAGGYTF.

In the case of this clonotype: A read error may explain this, as a much larger clone is one base away. The genes are TRBV7-2 and TRBJ2-7, with TRBD2 as a possible D gene (6 bases). This CDR3 is 15 amino acids long. Trimming stripped 6 bases from V and 6 bases from J, with 21 bases between. CDR1 SGHTA and CDR2 FQGNSA come from the germline V gene. CDR3 residues: CASRRDGGKGLEQYF. The CDR3 bases are TGTGCCAGCAGGAGGGATGGGGGAAAGGGACTCGAGCAGTACTTC.

In this sample, this clonotype turned up many times. The chain has TRBV5-1 and TRBJ2-2; 7 bases are shared with TRBD1. Germline V gives CDR1 SGHRS, CDR2 YFSETQ. V lost 3 bases to trimming and J lost 4 bases; unmatched junction nucleotides: 6. This CDR3 region has 15 residues. CDR3 bases: TGCGCCAGCAGCTCCCAGGACAGGTCCACCGGGGAGCTGTTTTTT. This translates into CASSSQDRSTGELFF.

This clonotype has a count of ten or more. This chain uses TRBV10-3 with TRBJ2-3; 10 nucleotides line up with TRBD2. CDR1 ENHRY and CDR2 SYGVKD come from the germline V gene. Trimming removed 3 bases from V and 1 base from J; junction bases left unmatched: 10. There are 18 residues in the CDR3. The CDR3 protein is CAISEGAGGPFGTDTQYF. CDR3 nucleotide sequence: TGTGCCATCAGTGAAGGAGCGGGGGGGCCTTTTGGCACAGATACGCAGTATTTT.

Comment on this clonotype: This likely comes from a read error, as the CDR3 has no conserved phenylalanine or tryptophan at its end. The V call is TRBV7-2, the J call TRBJ1-5; D is unresolved. Germline CDR1 is SGHTA and CDR2 is FQGNSA. CDR3 length: 14 amino acids. Trimming stripped 0 bases from V and 7 bases from J, with 10 bases between. DNA of the CDR3: TGTGCCAGCAGCTTAGCGCCGGATTTGCAGCCCCAGCATAAT. Translating it yields CASSLAPDLQPQHN.

The rearrangement uses TRBV6-2 or TRBV6-3 and TRBJ2-5, with 7 positions matching TRBD2. J gave up 5 bases and V 2 bases, and 8 bases lay outside the gene matches. Germline V gene lookup returns CDR1 MNHEY and CDR2 SVGEGT. This CDR3 is built from 15 residues. Written as DNA, the CDR3 is TGTGCCAGCAGTTACAACGCGGGGGTCGGGGAGACCCAGTACTTC. Encoded protein: CASSYNAGVGETQYF.

This clonotype was detected many times. The rearrangement links TRBV29-1 to TRBJ1-2; the D gene is possibly TRBD1 (6 bases). Trimming removed 4 bases at V and 4 bases at J, with 16 bases between. Germline V gene lookup returns CDR1 SQVTM and CDR2 ANQGSEA. The CDR3 totals 14 residues. The CDR3 bases are TGCAGCGTTGTAGATAGGGGGGGTGTCTATGGCTACACCTTC. Protein product: CSVVDRGGVYGYTF.

This clonotype was found many times. The chain joins TRBV7-2 to TRBJ1-1; no reliable D call. The germline V gene encodes CDR1 SGHTA and CDR2 FQGNSA. Trimming took off 5 bases at V and 0 bases at J, with 10 bases between the two ends. The CDR3 runs 14 residues. The CDR3 bases are TGTGCCAGCAGCACCGCCGGGATGAACACTGAAGCTTTCTTT. Its protein is CASSTAGMNTEAFF.